The rows below give T cell receptor beta chains drawn from one sample of a study of T cells in Graves' hyperthyroidism and ophthalmopathy. TCRdb itself ran the multiplex PCR reads through MiXCR, one entry per CDR3 protein. The table lists under 500,000 distinct CDR3 sequences, more than 13% of them singletons, with under 30% in the top ten. Input material: blood. The receptors here all came from a man aged 50 or older with Graves' ophthalmopathy. Each CDR3 is given with its conserved first and last residue. The D gene is left open where the match is weak. The listing skips clone size in some rows; elsewhere it reads once, few, many or a size class.

NA	many	TRBJ2-3	TRBV10-3	CAISGRGTDTQYF	TGTGCCATCAGTGGCAGGGGAACAGATACGCAGTATTTT
NA	many	TRBJ2-3	TRBV7-2	CASSPAILSSGDTQYF	TGTGCCAGCAGCCCTGCCATCCTTAGCTCTGGAGATACGCAGTATTTT
NA	NA	TRBJ2-1	TRBV5-8	CASSPRDGTGRFLEQFF	TGTGCCAGCAGCCCCAGAGACGGGACTGGGCGTTTTCTTGAGCAGTTCTTC
NA	many	TRBJ2-1	TRBV11-2	CASSLWGKGSSYNEQFF	TGTGCCAGCAGCTTATGGGGTAAGGGTAGCTCCTACAATGAGCAGTTCTTC
NA	many	TRBJ1-5	TRBV20-1	CSASPALNQPQHF	TGCAGTGCTAGTCCTGCCCTGAATCAGCCCCAGCATTTT
TRBD1	NA	TRBJ2-7	TRBV9	CASSRSGTVSHEQYF	TGTGCCAGCAGTCGATCCGGGACAGTCTCCCACGAGCAGTACTTC
NA	many	TRBJ1-5	TRBV30	CAWSRGNRPQHF	TGTGCCTGGAGCAGGGGTAACAGGCCCCAGCATTTT
TRBD2	many	TRBJ2-2	TRBV29-1	CSGSAGGYTGELFF	TGCAGTGGATCAGCGGGAGGGTATACCGGGGAGCTGTTTTTT
NA	many	TRBJ2-5	TRBV5-4	CASSFDSGETQYF	TGTGCCAGCAGCTTCGACTCTGGGGAGACCCAGTACTTC
NA	many	TRBJ2-5	TRBV20-1	CSAEQGETQYF	TGCAGTGCCGAGCAGGGGGAGACCCAGTACTTC
NA	few	TRBJ2-2	TRBV7-6	CASSLVQDTGELFF	TGTGCCAGCAGCTTAGTTCAAGACACCGGGGAGCTGTTTTTT
TRBD1	NA	TRBJ2-7	TRBV30	CAWSSGTGGYEQYF	TGTGCCTGGAGTTCTGGGACAGGGGGCTACGAGCAGTACTTC
TRBD1	few	TRBJ2-1	TRBV29-1	CSVELGDRGRDEQFF	TGCAGCGTTGAATTGGGGGACAGGGGACGCGATGAGCAGTTCTTC
NA	many	TRBJ2-7	TRBV30	CAWSGRNYEQYF	TGTGCCTGGTCGGGACGGAACTACGAGCAGTACTTC
TRBD2	NA	TRBJ2-1	TRBV7-2	CASSPEGLAGGEQFF	TGTGCCAGCAGCCCCGAGGGTCTAGCGGGAGGTGAGCAGTTCTTC
TRBD1	NA	TRBJ1-1	TRBV2	CASRGQGGWGTEAFF	TGTGCCAGCAGGGGACAGGGGGGTTGGGGCACTGAAGCTTTCTTT
NA	many	TRBJ2-7	TRBV5-1	CASSLGQANEQYF	TGCGCCAGCAGCTTGGGACAGGCCAACGAGCAGTACTTC
NA	many	TRBJ2-7	TRBV11-2	CASSLIRVLNEQYF	TGTGCCAGCAGCTTAATAAGGGTTCTGAACGAGCAGTACTTC
NA	NA	TRBJ2-1	TRBV19	CASTFDKNSYNEQFF	TGTGCCAGTACTTTTGACAAGAACTCCTACAATGAGCAGTTCTTC
TRBD1	NA	TRBJ1-6	TRBV28	CASRRRMTGGGGNSPLHF	TGTGCCAGCAGACGCCGCATGACAGGGGGGGGAGGTAATTCACCCCTCCACTTT
NA	many	TRBJ2-1	TRBV11-2	CASSLGVGWEQNEQFF	TGTGCCAGCAGCTTAGGCGTGGGCTGGGAGCAAAATGAGCAGTTCTTC
NA	NA	TRBJ1-4	TRBV2	CASRPNRVNEKLFF	TGTGCCAGCAGGCCGAACAGGGTTAATGAAAAACTGTTTTTT
TRBD2	few	TRBJ2-7	TRBV10-2	CASRGTSFREQYF	TGCGCCAGCAGAGGGACTAGTTTCCGCGAGCAGTACTTC
NA	many	TRBJ1-1	TRBV6-1	CTSSRLQNTEAFF	TGTACCAGCAGTCGCCTGCAGAACACTGAAGCTTTCTTT
TRBD2	NA	TRBJ2-1	TRBV29-1	CSVGGGSTYNEQFF	TGCAGCGTTGGGGGGGGGTCAACCTACAATGAGCAGTTCTTC
NA	many	TRBJ2-5	TRBV9	CASSVGGIQETQYF	TGTGCCAGCAGCGTAGGTGGCATCCAAGAGACCCAGTACTTC
NA	NA	TRBJ2-1	TRBV30	CAWSGTGIINEQFF	TGTGCCTGGAGCGGGACTGGAATAATCAATGAGCAGTTCTTC
TRBD1	few	TRBJ2-1	TRBV29-1	CSVEKTGGNYNEQFF	TGCAGCGTTGAAAAGACAGGGGGCAATTACAATGAGCAGTTCTTC
TRBD2	NA	TRBJ2-1	TRBV6-1	CASEEVAGNSYNEQFF	TGTGCCAGCGAAGAGGTAGCGGGCAACTCCTACAATGAGCAGTTCTTC
NA	NA	TRBJ2-7	TRBV7-2	CASRRGGGGEQYF	TGTGCCAGCAGGAGAGGGGGGGGCGGCGAGCAGTACTTC
TRBD2	NA	TRBJ2-1	TRBV4-2	CASSQDSPTSGSMDEQFF	TGTGCCAGCAGCCAAGATTCCCCGACTAGCGGGAGTATGGATGAGCAGTTCTTC
TRBD2	many	TRBJ2-1	TRBV2	CASPAQGSGSSYNEQFF	TGTGCCAGCCCGGCGCAGGGGAGCGGGAGCTCCTACAATGAGCAGTTCTTC
TRBD1	few	TRBJ2-5	TRBV27	CASGVHGQAIEETQYF	TGTGCCAGCGGAGTCCACGGACAGGCAATAGAGGAGACCCAGTACTTC
NA	NA	TRBJ2-3	TRBV24-1	CATSDLLGSRVQGHSTDTQYF	TGTGCCACCAGTGATTTGCTTGGTTCCCGGGTGCAGGGCCATAGCACAGATACGCAGTATTTT
NA	NA	TRBJ1-2	TRBV11-2	CASSLGPGWGYGYTF	TGTGCCAGCAGCTTAGGGCCAGGGTGGGGCTATGGCTACACCTTC
TRBD1	many	TRBJ1-2	TRBV19	CASIPRDRGYGYTF	TGTGCCAGTATCCCTCGGGACAGGGGCTATGGCTACACCTTC
NA	many	TRBJ2-1	TRBV7-8	CASSSKVNEQFF	TGTGCCAGCAGCTCAAAGGTCAATGAGCAGTTCTTC
TRBD2	many	TRBJ2-7	TRBV9	CASSVGDGRAHEQYF	TGTGCCAGCAGCGTAGGGGACGGGAGGGCCCACGAGCAGTACTTC
TRBD2	many	TRBJ2-7	TRBV7-9	CASSSWGLAGTEQYF	TGTGCCAGCAGCTCTTGGGGACTAGCGGGAACCGAGCAGTACTTC
TRBD2	many	TRBJ2-2	TRBV30	CAWKREGHDGELFF	TGTGCCTGGAAGCGGGAGGGCCATGACGGGGAGCTGTTTTTT
TRBD2	many	TRBJ2-1	TRBV7-3	CASSPRASGAYNEQFF	TGTGCCAGCAGCCCTCGGGCTAGCGGGGCCTACAATGAGCAGTTCTTC